The 13 T cell receptor beta chains presented below share a single source sample, sequenced in a study of regulatory T cells in long-lasting Graves disease. Time point described: newly diagnosed GD, antithyroid drugs for less than 3 months. Making the TCR library involved RNA that had been extracted from PBMCs. For TCR beta, libraries came from iRepertoire HTBI primers and Arm-PCR of CDR3 regions. TCRdb analysed the multiplex PCR reads with MiXCR anew, one entry per CDR3 protein. The data show approximately 350,000 distinct CDR3 sequences, 15% to 20% seen once. These data are also associated with another study on T cells in Graves' hyperthyroidism and ophthalmopathy.

The material was peripheral blood mononuclear cells (PBMCs), obtained at new diagnosis, from a patient treated with antithyroid drugs. The receptors were sampled from a woman aged 18-29 years with Graves disease.

As for this clonotype: A much more abundant neighbour one base away suggests this may be a read error. The CDR3 sequence is CASSYGTGQKNKQFF. The CDR3 DNA reads as TGTGCCAGCAGTTACGGGACAGGGCAAAAAAATAAGCAGTTCTTC. The chain joins TRBV28 to TRBJ2-1; 9 bases are a match to TRBD1. This CDR3 has 15 amino acids. V dropped 4 bases and J dropped 11; count of bases not matched to a gene: 12. From germline, CDR1 is MDHEN and CDR2 SYDVKM. Variable domain in full (rest from reference TRBV28 and TRBJ2-1): DVKVTQSSRYLVKRTGEKVFLECVQDMDHENMFWYRQDPGLGLRLIYFSYDVKMKEKGDIPEGYSVSREKKERFSLILESASTNQTSMYLCASSYGTGQKNKQFFGPGTRLTVL.

This clonotype was seen more than once but under ten times. The chain joins TRBV10-1 to TRBJ2-3; 11 bases align to TRBD2. This CDR3 has 22 residues. V lost 0 bases and J lost 1; bases outside the gene matches: 18. Germline CDR1 WNHNN, CDR2 SYGVQD (reference sequence). The CDR3 is CASSESAERLAGGEGRTDTQYF. CDR3 DNA: TGCGCCAGCAGTGAGTCGGCGGAACGTCTAGCGGGAGGTGAAGGTCGCACAGATACGCAGTATTTT.

This chain connects TRBV6-2 or TRBV6-3 to TRBJ1-2; D call uncertain. The germline gives CDR1 MNHEY, CDR2 SVGEGT. The length of the CDR3 is 14 residues. Trimming took 0 bases from V and 8 from J, leaving 13 bases between them. The CDR3 region is CASSYSKVGSGYTF. Here the CDR3 DNA reads TGTGCCAGCAGTTACTCGAAAGTGGGGAGCGGCTACACCTTC.

This clonotype was seen many times. The rearrangement links TRBV12-3 or TRBV12-4 to TRBJ2-3; 7 bases map to TRBD1. Trimming at V came to 5 bases and at J to 13 bases, leaving 9 bases not matched to a gene. The CDR3 length is 12 residues. The CDR3 region is CASSLTGDPEYF. The CDR3 bases are TGTGCCAGCAGTCTTACAGGGGACCCGGAGTATTTT.

This clonotype was seen a handful of times. The gene calls are TRBV7-9 and TRBJ1-1, with no clear D. CDR1 and CDR2 from the germline V gene are SEHNR and FQNEAQ (reference sequence). The CDR3 extends over 12 amino acids. Deletions cut 4 bases from V and 5 bases from J, with 8 bases between. CDR3 DNA: TGTGCCAGCAGCTCTCGAATAACTGAAGCTTTCTTT. It is translated as CASSSRITEAFF.

This clonotype turned up a few times. The chain joins TRBV7-3 to TRBJ2-3, with TRBD2 identical over 10 bases. V lost 5 bases to trimming and J lost 1 base; unmatched junction nucleotides: 12. CDR1 SGHTA and CDR2 FQGTGA come from the germline V gene. CDR3 length: 18 amino acids. CDR3 nucleotides: TGTGCCAGCAGCCCACTCTCGGGTACTAGCGGGGGCACAGATACGCAGTATTTT. It translates to CASSPLSGTSGGTDTQYF.

This clonotype was seen repeatedly, ten times or more. The rearrangement joins TRBV4-1 to TRBJ2-5; 7 positions agree with TRBD2. Trimming took 0 bases from V and 2 from J; bases not matched to a gene: 6. This CDR3 has 16 residues. Germline CDR1 is MGHRA and CDR2 is YSYEKL. Here the CDR3 DNA reads TGCGCCAGCAGCCAAGAAGGCCTAGCGGTACAAGAGACCCAGTACTTC. Protein product: CASSQEGLAVQETQYF.

This chain uses TRBV27 with TRBJ2-5, with D hard to call. The closer fit of TRBJ2-7 to the DNA end suggests the J call may be wrong. The CDR3 has 15 amino acids. Germline V CDR1 and CDR2: MNHEY, SMNVEV (reference sequence). The CDR3 region has the DNA TGTGCCAGCGGATCCGATCAGTCGGACCCTTACGAGCAGTACTTC. It specifies CASGSDQSDPYEQYF.

The sample holds a few counts of this clonotype. The chain links TRBV19 to TRBJ1-5, with D perhaps matching TRBD1 (5 bases). The V gene lost 2 bases and the J gene lost 4 bases, with 15 bases spanning the gap. Looked up from germline, CDR1 is LNHDA and CDR2 is SQIVND (reference sequence). The CDR3 totals 16 residues. CDR3 sequence (DNA): TGTGCCAGTAGTATAAGTTGGGCCAGGGAAAATCAGCCCCAGCATTTT. The encoded protein is CASSISWARENQPQHF.

This clonotype was seen a few times. This rearrangement joins TRBV29-1 to TRBJ1-6; 8 nucleotides align to TRBD1. V was pared by 4 bases and J by 7 bases, with 3 bases of the junction left unmatched. The CDR3 spans 13 residues. Germline assignment: CDR1 SQVTM and CDR2 ANQGSEA. CDR3 nucleotide sequence: TGCAGCGTTGGGGGACAGGAGAATTCACCCCTCCACTTT. Amino acid sequence: CSVGGQENSPLHF.

This clonotype has ten or more counts. The V gene is TRBV20-1, the J gene TRBJ2-7; possible D gene TRBD2, 5 bases. Trimming shortened V by 6 bases and J by 3 bases, and 24 bases separated the two germline ends. The CDR3 runs to 16 residues. Germline V lookup: CDR1 DFQATT, CDR2 SNEGSKA (reference sequence). DNA of the CDR3: TGCAGTGCCCTTCACAGAGCGGCATTGAGCTTCTACGAGCAGTACTTC. This sequence encodes CSALHRAALSFYEQYF.

The chain carries TRBV4-1 and TRBJ1-2; D is possibly TRBD1 (5 bases). The V gene's germline CDR1 is MGHRA and CDR2 YSYEKL. The length of the CDR3 is 15 residues. V dropped 1 base and J dropped 4 bases, with 13 bases sitting between them. CDR3 sequence reads: CASSQGGTDTYGYTF. CDR3 sequence (DNA): TGCGCCAGCAGCCAAGGGGGGACGGACACCTATGGCTACACCTTC.

The gene calls are TRBV6-1 and TRBJ2-1, with D tentatively TRBD2 (6 bases). V was trimmed by 5 bases and J by 2 bases, leaving 13 bases between them. This CDR3 is built from 15 residues. Germline assignment: CDR1 MNHNS and CDR2 SASEGT. The CDR3 nucleotides read TGTGCCAGCAGTCCCGATAGCGGAGCCTACAATGAGCAGTTCTTC. Protein product: CASSPDSGAYNEQFF.